The clone carrying this TCR beta chain has a handful of counts. Its antigen is undetermined. This sample is part of a study of T-cell reconstitution after alpha-beta-depleted transplantation in children. The germline gives CDR1 SGHVS, CDR2 FNYEAQ. V lost 2 bases, J lost 6 bases, and 6 bases lay in between. CDR3 length: 12 amino acids. Preparing the TCRbeta library involved the use of unique molecular identifiers. TCRdb reanalysed the PCR reads using MiXCR and keeps one entry per CDR3 protein. The profile shows about a million distinct CDR3 sequences, about 29% of them singletons. Study results and caveats: Elevated TCRbeta diversity at day 60 was traced, in some patients, to surviving recipient T cells and thymic progenitors. Two months or so post-transplant, alpha-beta T cells reportedly derived from several hundred expanded graft clones.

This chain links TRBV7-6 with TRBJ2-3; D gene unclear. The source is a boy under three years old who had a stem cell transplant for SCID, so the T cells may come from the graft donor. The specimen was PBMCs, mostly from graft donor cells, collected 360 days after TCRalphabeta/CD19-depleted stem cell transplant. The CDR3 coding sequence is TGTGCCAGCAGCTTATGGTCTGATACGCAGTATTTT. Amino acids: CASSLWSDTQYF. The complete variable domain, with remaining parts taken from reference TRBV7-6 and TRBJ2-3, reads GAGVSQSPRYKVTKRGQDVALRCDPISGHVSLYWYRQALGQGPEFLTYFNYEAQQDKSGLPNDRFSAERPEGSISTLTIQRTEQRDSAMYRCASSLWSDTQYFGPGTRLTVL.